This entry lists 29 T cell receptor beta chains sequenced from one sample in a study of patients and donors after allogeneic stem cell transplantation. One entry per CDR3 protein, called by TCRdb with MiXCR from the RT-PCR reads. The table includes about 960,000 distinct CDR3 sequences, roughly 17% detected once. Sequencing was carried out using blood, either unsorted or a sorted T cell fraction (not recorded which). These receptors were obtained from a human donor who was either an allogeneic HSCT recipient or a stem cell or donor lymphocyte infusion donor (not recorded which). It is not recorded whose cells these are; they may come from a transplant donor.

This chain uses TRBV20-1 with TRBJ1-2; 7 nucleotides match TRBD1. The junction had 9 bases not matched to a gene; V was cut back by 7 bases and J by 7 bases. The CDR3 spans 12 residues. Germline V lookup: CDR1 DFQATT, CDR2 SNEGSKA (reference sequence). Written as DNA, the CDR3 is TGCAGTGAGGAAGGGGGCGAGTTTGGCTACACCTTC. Translated: CSEEGGEFGYTF.

This clonotype was observed a few times. V and J are TRBV6-2 or TRBV6-3 and TRBJ2-3; tentative D call: TRBD1 (6 bases). This CDR3 is built from 15 residues. Germline V CDR1 and CDR2: MNHEY, SVGEGT. Between the trimmed V and J ends, which lost 2 bases and 1 base, there was a span of 10 bases. The chain's CDR3 is CASSYMAGGTDTQYF. In DNA form, the CDR3 reads TGTGCCAGCAGTTACATGGCAGGGGGCACAGATACGCAGTATTTT.

This clonotype has just a few counts. The chain is built from TRBV11-2 and TRBJ2-7, with 13 positions matching TRBD2. J gave up 0 bases and V 2 bases, and 7 bases lay outside the gene matches. The CDR3 consists of 18 residues. In germline, CDR1 is SGHAT, CDR2 FQNNGV. The CDR3 coding sequence is TGTGCCAGCAGCTTATTCGGACTAGCGGGAGCCTACTCCTACGAGCAGTACTTC. This translates into CASSLFGLAGAYSYEQYF.

This clonotype was recorded a few times. The chain uses TRBV4-2 and TRBJ2-7, with a weak D call TRBD1 (5 bases). CDR3 size: 14 residues. Looked up from germline, CDR1 is LGHNA and CDR2 is YNFKEQ. The ends were cut back, 0 bases at V and 5 bases at J, with 11 bases in the middle. CDR3 loop: CASSQELGLDEQYF. CDR3 nucleotide sequence: TGTGCCAGCAGCCAAGAACTGGGGCTCGACGAGCAGTACTTC.

This chain joins TRBV7-8 and TRBJ1-5, with a weak D call TRBD1 (5 bases). V lost 5 bases and J lost 6, with 23 bases in between. The CDR3 sequence is 17 residues long. The germline CDR1 and CDR2 sequences are SGHVS and FQNEAQ. Here the CDR3 DNA reads TGTGCCAGCAGCCCCCGTAGGAGGGGCGAAGCAGGTCAGCCCCAGCATTTT. This translates into CASSPRRRGEAGQPQHF.

The chain recombines TRBV7-8 with TRBJ2-7; no clear D. The CDR3 runs to 14 residues. Looked up from germline, CDR1 is SGHVS and CDR2 is FQNEAQ. Trimming pared 4 bases from V and 1 base from J, leaving 11 bases between. This CDR3 is CASSSTARSYEQYF. DNA of the CDR3: TGTGCCAGCAGCTCTACGGCCCGATCCTACGAGCAGTACTTC. The full variable domain, completed using reference TRBV7-8 and TRBJ2-7, is GAGVSQSPRYKVAKRGQDVALRCDPISGHVSLFWYQQALGQGPEFLTYFQNEAQLDKSGLPSDRFFAERPEGSVSTLKIQRTQQEDSAVYLCASSSTARSYEQYFGPGTRLTVT.

CDR3 coding DNA: TGTGCCAGCGGCATCAGGGATGAAGCTTTCTTT. As protein: CASGIRDEAFF. J is TRBJ1-1 and V is TRBV6-6; tentatively, D is TRBD1 (5 bases). In germline, CDR1 is MNHNY, CDR2 SVGAGI (reference sequence). The CDR3 extends over 11 amino acids. Between the trimmed V and J ends, which lost 8 bases and 7 bases, there was a span of 11 bases.

This clonotype was counted at least ten times. The rearrangement joins TRBV5-1 to TRBJ2-1; D is perhaps TRBD2 (6 bases). Germline values: CDR1 SGHRS, CDR2 YFSETQ. The CDR3 is 19 residues long. The germline V and J ends were trimmed by 0 bases and 5 bases, with 24 bases remaining between them. As DNA, the CDR3 is TGCGCCAGCAGCTTGGCGCAGATAGCCAGAGTCGGGGGTAACAATGAGCAGTTCTTC. It codes for CASSLAQIARVGGNNEQFF.

In DNA form, the CDR3 reads TGTGCCAGCAGCTGGACAGGGGGCCACGAGCAGTACTTC. Protein: CASSWTGGHEQYF. This chain joins TRBV12-3 or TRBV12-4 and TRBJ2-7; 11 nucleotides match TRBD1. The V segment lost 6 bases and the J segment 5 bases; nucleotides outside the gene matches: 3. This CDR3 comprises 13 residues.

This clonotype has more than one count but fewer than ten. The CDR3 sequence: CASSFLANTGELFF. The CDR3, as DNA: TGCGCCAGCAGCTTCCTTGCGAACACCGGGGAGCTGTTTTTT. The rearrangement uses TRBV5-1 and TRBJ2-2; D remains unclear. CDR1 SGHRS and CDR2 YFSETQ come from the germline V gene. The CDR3 is 14 amino acids. Trimming removed 2 bases from V and 0 bases from J, with 5 bases in between. The full variable domain, in which reference TRBV5-1 and TRBJ2-2 provide the parts outside the CDR3, is KAGVTQTPRYLIKTRGQQVTLSCSPISGHRSVSWYQQTPGQGLQFLFEYFSETQRNKGNFPGRFSGRQFSNSRSEMNVSTLELGDSALYLCASSFLANTGELFFGEGSRLTVL.

The rearrangement uses TRBV20-1 and TRBJ2-1; 15 bases agree with TRBD2. This CDR3 contains 20 residues. CDR1 and CDR2 (germline): DFQATT, SNEGSKA (reference sequence). The trim removed 3 bases at V and 0 bases at J, leaving 12 bases unmatched. The CDR3 protein is CSARAAGTSGRPGSYNEQFF. The CDR3, as DNA: TGCAGTGCTAGGGCAGCCGGGACTAGCGGGAGGCCCGGCTCCTACAATGAGCAGTTCTTC.

This clonotype was recorded a few times. The rearrangement joins TRBV5-1 to TRBJ1-4, with D perhaps TRBD1 (6 bases). The germline V and J ends were trimmed by 1 base and 8 bases, with 18 bases remaining between them. The CDR3 is 16 amino acids. Germline lookup yields CDR1 SGHRS and CDR2 YFSETQ. The CDR3 coding sequence is TGCGCCAGCAGCTTGAACCCAGGGGACTTTCGGGAAAAACTGTTTTTT. It specifies CASSLNPGDFREKLFF.

This clonotype was observed a few times. The J gene is TRBJ1-3, the V gene TRBV12-3 or TRBV12-4; possible D gene TRBD1, 6 bases. V gave up 2 bases and J gave up 4 bases, with 12 bases separating them. This CDR3 spans 15 amino acids. CDR3 in amino acids: CASSLRQGLGNTIYF. The CDR3 DNA is TGTGCCAGCAGTTTACGGCAGGGGTTAGGAAACACCATATATTTT.

There are many counts of this clonotype. This chain links TRBV12-3 or TRBV12-4 with TRBJ2-3, with D possibly called TRBD1 or TRBD2 (6 bases each). This CDR3 has 11 residues. V was pared by 1 base and J by 14 bases, with 10 bases between. CDR3: CASSLEQGGYF. The CDR3 bases are TGTGCCAGCAGTTTAGAACAGGGAGGGTATTTT.

Only a few counts were recorded for this clonotype. This chain links TRBV19 with TRBJ1-2, with 8 bases lining up with TRBD1. J gave up 2 bases and V 8 bases, and 13 bases lay outside the gene matches. Looked up from germline, CDR1 is LNHDA and CDR2 is SQIVND (reference sequence). This CDR3 is 16 amino acids long. This chain's CDR3 is CASQKTDQGANYGYTF. The CDR3, as DNA: TGTGCCAGTCAAAAAACAGACCAGGGGGCGAACTATGGCTACACCTTC.

This clonotype has a handful of counts. This chain joins TRBV2 and TRBJ2-5; D call uncertain. The CDR3 length is 13 residues. Germline-derived CDR1 and CDR2 are SNHLY and FYNNEI. The ends were cut back, 6 bases at V and 4 bases at J, with 12 bases in the middle. This chain's CDR3 is CASRSETGETQYF. CDR3 sequence (DNA): TGTGCCAGCAGATCAGAGACCGGAGAGACCCAGTACTTC.

This clonotype occurred a few times. CDR3 bases: TGTGCCAGCAGCAAACGGGACAGGGGGACTGAAGCTTTCTTT. As protein: CASSKRDRGTEAFF. This chain connects TRBV6-1 to TRBJ1-1; TRBD1 matches at 11 bases. This CDR3 is built from 14 residues. J gave up 5 bases and V 6 bases, and 5 bases lay outside the gene matches. CDR1 is MNHNS and CDR2 is SASEGT in the germline V gene.

This clonotype has just a few counts. J is TRBJ2-1 and V is TRBV20-1; 12 bases agree with TRBD2. This CDR3 contains 15 residues. The germline CDR1 and CDR2 sequences are DFQATT and SNEGSKA (reference sequence). V lost 6 bases to trimming and J lost 2 bases; unmatched junction nucleotides: 5. CDR3 residues: CSATPSGGAYNEQFF. The CDR3 DNA reads as TGCAGTGCGACCCCTAGCGGGGGGGCCTACAATGAGCAGTTCTTC.

The chain carries TRBV6-2 or TRBV6-3 and TRBJ1-5; D perhaps matches TRBD1 (6 bases). CDR3 size: 16 residues. CDR1 is MNHEY, CDR2 SVGEGT, per germline. The V gene lost 4 bases and the J gene lost 3 bases, with 16 bases spanning the gap. The CDR3 DNA reads TGTGCCAGCAGTTCAAGGGGGGCAGGTAACAATCAGCCCCAGCATTTT. This encodes CASSSRGAGNNQPQHF.

This clonotype was seen only a few times. The DNA of the CDR3 is TGCAGCGTTGAAGTTCCACACCTTCCAGGGGATGGCTACACCTTC. Translated: CSVEVPHLPGDGYTF. The chain uses TRBV29-1 and TRBJ1-2, with D possibly being TRBD1 (6 bases). CDR3 length equals 15 residues. Deletions cut 1 base from V and 6 bases from J, with 18 bases between. Germline CDR1 SQVTM, CDR2 ANQGSEA.

This sequence joins TRBV19 and TRBJ2-1; maybe TRBD2 (5 bases). Trimming stripped 7 bases from V and 7 bases from J, with 23 bases between. Germline V gene lookup returns CDR1 LNHDA and CDR2 SQIVND (reference sequence). The CDR3 runs to 16 residues. As DNA, the CDR3 is TGTGCCAGTACCAAAGGACTCGCCGGTACGTGGAATGAGCAGTTCTTC. Its protein is CASTKGLAGTWNEQFF. Combining the CDR3 with reference TRBV19 and TRBJ2-1 gives the whole variable domain DGGITQSPKYLFRKEGQNVTLSCEQNLNHDAMYWYRQDPGQGLRLIYYSQIVNDFQKGDIAEGYSVSREKKESFPLTVTSAQKNPTAFYLCASTKGLAGTWNEQFFGPGTRLTVL.

This clonotype was seen a handful of times. The chain uses TRBV7-9 and TRBJ2-5; TRBD2 might be the D (5 bases). Germline values: CDR1 SEHNR, CDR2 FQNEAQ (reference sequence). Trimming took off 10 bases at V and 0 bases at J, with 12 bases between the two ends. The CDR3 runs 13 residues. Here the CDR3 DNA reads TGTGCCACCGAGGGCCGAAACCAAGAGACCCAGTACTTC. Amino acid sequence: CATEGRNQETQYF.

Only a few counts were recorded for this clonotype. The chain has TRBV25-1 and TRBJ1-1; D remains unclear. The CDR3 has 13 amino acids. The V gene lost 2 bases and the J gene lost 4 bases, with 8 bases spanning the gap. Germline lookup yields CDR1 MGHDK and CDR2 SYGVNS. In DNA, the CDR3 is TGTGCCAGCAGTGAAAACCGAGGCACTGAAGCTTTCTTT. This sequence encodes CASSENRGTEAFF.

This chain's CDR3 is CASSLEVASYNEQFF. The CDR3, as DNA: TGCGCCAGCAGCTTGGAGGTCGCCTCCTACAATGAGCAGTTCTTC. The chain employs TRBV5-1 and TRBJ2-1, with D uncertain. CDR3 length: 15 residues. Germline lookup yields CDR1 SGHRS and CDR2 YFSETQ. V was cut by 0 bases and J by 0 bases, with 7 bases left in between.

This chain connects TRBV15 to TRBJ2-2; 8 bases fit TRBD2. Trimming cost V 1 base and J 0 bases; bases outside gene matches: 7. CDR3 length: 18 residues. Germline values: CDR1 LNHNV, CDR2 YYDKDF (reference sequence). The CDR3, as DNA: TGTGCCACCAGCAGAGGCGATAGCGGGACTTCGAACACCGGGGAGCTGTTTTTT. Protein: CATSRGDSGTSNTGELFF.

This clonotype was detected many times. The chain is built from TRBV6-5 and TRBJ1-1; D ambiguous. Trimming shortened V by 0 bases and J by 1 base, and 6 bases separated the two germline ends. Germline loops: CDR1 MNHEY, CDR2 SVGAGI. The CDR3 covers 14 residues. CDR3 nucleotide sequence: TGTGCCAGCAGTTACTCGGACTCGAACACTGAAGCTTTCTTT. Translation: CASSYSDSNTEAFF.

This clonotype was found a few times. This chain uses TRBV18 with TRBJ1-1, with D possibly TRBD1 on 6 matching bases. Germline V gives CDR1 KGHSH, CDR2 LQKENI. V lost 2 bases, J lost 5 bases, and 18 bases lay in between. This CDR3 region has 16 residues. The CDR3 region has the DNA TGTGCCAGCTCACCAGGCCTAAGACAGGCGGGTACTGAAGCTTTCTTT. Residues: CASSPGLRQAGTEAFF.

The J gene is TRBJ2-7, the V gene TRBV24-1; perhaps D is TRBD1 or TRBD2 (5 bases each). Germline loops: CDR1 KGHDR, CDR2 SFDVKD. The CDR3 is made up of 12 amino acids. V was trimmed by 12 bases and J by 2 bases, leaving 13 bases between them. The CDR3 reads CAVGTLPYEQYF. Written as DNA, the CDR3 is TGTGCCGTCGGGACGTTGCCCTACGAGCAGTACTTC.

This sequence joins TRBV15 and TRBJ2-1; D is unresolved. Trimming shortened V by 1 base and J by 2 bases, and 3 bases separated the two germline ends. CDR3 length equals 13 residues. Germline loops: CDR1 LNHNV, CDR2 YYDKDF (reference sequence). Here the CDR3 DNA reads TGTGCCACCAGCAGAGTTACCTACAATGAGCAGTTCTTC. Residues: CATSRVTYNEQFF. The variable domain in full, with the rest retrieved from reference TRBV15 and TRBJ2-1, is DAMVIQNPRYQVTQFGKPVTLSCSQTLNHNVMYWYQQKSSQAPKLLFHYYDKDFNNEADTPDNFQSRRPNTSFCFLDIRSPGLGDTAMYLCATSRVTYNEQFFGPGTRLTVL.